A selection of T cell receptor beta chains follows, all from one sample in a study of OX40 agonist ivuxolimab in advanced cancers. The method was immunoSEQ multiplex PCR; TCRdb's version includes in-frame clones alone and lacks a portion of them. This table holds 90,000 to 150,000 clones, 85% to 90% found once. The material was CD4+ or CD8+ T cells sorted from blood, obtained in a trial of the OX40 agonist ivuxolimab. These receptors came from an adult with an advanced solid tumor such as melanoma, head and neck, liver or kidney cancer. CDR3s include the opening cysteine and the closing phenylalanine or tryptophan. The size of a clone is reported for some rows only, either as once, few or many, or as a class for expanded clones.

cdr3_aa	v_call	clone_size
CASSLATIPYGYTF	TRBV28	.
CSVEDRNHEQYF	TRBV29-1	.
CASSLGLGDPAQFF	TRBV7-2	.
CASSGGVSGANVLTF	TRBV6-4	.
CASSVELFGGAPGSPDTQYF	TRBV9	.
CASSLVWGGETQYF	TRBV7-2	.
CASSPPGAGSGETQYF	TRBV18	.
CASSLEGSNQPQHF	TRBV7-6	.
CASSMGQNYNSPLHF	TRBV19	.
CASSLSQGVEKLFF	TRBV7-2	.
CATRAGANEKLFF	TRBV28	.
CASSPRTGQDYEQYF	TRBV6-5	.
CASSLYLGGGGTDTQYF	TRBV5-4	.
CASSSSTRQGPNSPLHF	TRBV9	.
CASMVETGTEAFF	TRBV19	.
CASRRGSSYNEQFF	TRBV5-8	once